Below are 5 T cell receptor beta chains sequenced from a single sample in a study of OX40 agonist ivuxolimab in advanced cancers. Sequenced by immunoSEQ multiplex PCR; TCRdb stores in-frame clones only, minus some. Here the sample spans tens of thousands of clones, 85% being singletons. Here the sequenced sample was CD4+ or CD8+ T cells sorted from blood, taken in a trial of the OX40 agonist ivuxolimab. The receptors were gathered from an adult with an advanced solid tumor such as melanoma, head and neck, liver or kidney cancer.

The chain couples TRBV5-5 to TRBJ2-2; possibly TRBD1 for D (6 bases). The CDR3 extends over 16 amino acids. Per the germline V gene, CDR1 is SGHKS and CDR2 is YYEKEE (reference sequence). Trimming took 4 bases from V and 5 from J, leaving 18 bases between them. CDR3 region: CASSPSGTLRTGELFF. As DNA, the CDR3 is TGTGCCAGCAGCCCCTCCGGGACATTGAGGACCGGGGAGCTGTTTTTT.

The chain carries TRBV30 and TRBJ2-6, with a weak D call TRBD1 (6 bases). Germline V CDR1 and CDR2: GTSNPN, SVGIG (reference sequence). The ends were cut back, 7 bases at V and 4 bases at J, with 14 bases in the middle. This CDR3 contains 14 residues. The chain's CDR3 is CASTGFLGANVLTF. The CDR3 nucleotides are TGTGCCTCCACAGGGTTTCTGGGGGCCAACGTCCTGACTTTC.

Points on this clone: Other DNA sequences within the sample encode an identical CDR3. The chain is built from TRBV7-2 and TRBJ2-5; unclear D gene. Germline V gene data show CDR1 as SGHTA and CDR2 as FQGNSA. The CDR3 has 13 residues. V was pared by 1 base and J by 6 bases, with 9 bases between. The CDR3 region has the DNA TGTGCCAGCAGCTTAGAAGGGCGGCAGACCCAGTACTTC. Residues: CASSLEGRQTQYF. Drawing the rest from reference TRBV7-2 and TRBJ2-5, the complete variable domain is GAGVSQSPSNKVTEKGKDVELRCDPISGHTALYWYRQSLGQGLEFLIYFQGNSAPDKSGLPSDRFSAERTGGSVSTLTIQRTQQEDSAVYLCASSLEGRQTQYFGPGTRLLVL.

The J gene is TRBJ2-5, the V gene TRBV19; TRBD2 matches 11 bases. CDR3 length: 14 residues. The germline V gene encodes CDR1 LNHDA and CDR2 SQIVND (reference sequence). V was pared by 3 bases and J by 3 bases, with 0 bases of the junction left unmatched. The CDR3 DNA reads TGTGCCAGTAGTATGGGACTAGCGGAAGAGACCCAGTACTTC. Its protein product is CASSMGLAEETQYF.

This clone was seen only once. The chain employs TRBV28 and TRBJ2-7, with D perhaps TRBD2 (6 bases). With 4 bases removed from V and 0 bases from J, the gap between germline ends came to 13 bases. This CDR3 has 15 residues. Per germline, CDR1 MDHEN and CDR2 SYDVKM. The CDR3 protein is CASSWGLPGSYEQYF. DNA for the CDR3: TGTGCCAGCAGTTGGGGACTGCCTGGCTCCTACGAGCAGTACTTC.